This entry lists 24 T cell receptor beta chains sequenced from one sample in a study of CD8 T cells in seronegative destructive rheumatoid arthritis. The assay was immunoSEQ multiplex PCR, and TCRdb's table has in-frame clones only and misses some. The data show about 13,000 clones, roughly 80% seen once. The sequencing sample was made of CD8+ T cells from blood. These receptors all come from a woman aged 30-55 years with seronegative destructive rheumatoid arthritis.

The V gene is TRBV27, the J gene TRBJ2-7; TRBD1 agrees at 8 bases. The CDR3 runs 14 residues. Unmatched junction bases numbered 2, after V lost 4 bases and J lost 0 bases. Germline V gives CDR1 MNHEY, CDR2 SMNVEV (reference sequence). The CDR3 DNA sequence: TGTGCCAGCAGTTGGGGGACAGGCTCCTACGAGCAGTACTTC. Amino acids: CASSWGTGSYEQYF.

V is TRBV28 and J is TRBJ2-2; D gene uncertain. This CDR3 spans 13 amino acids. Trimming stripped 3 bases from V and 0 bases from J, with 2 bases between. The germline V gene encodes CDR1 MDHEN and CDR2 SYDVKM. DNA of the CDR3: TGTGCCAGCAGTTTCGCGAACACCGGGGAGCTGTTTTTT. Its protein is CASSFANTGELFF.

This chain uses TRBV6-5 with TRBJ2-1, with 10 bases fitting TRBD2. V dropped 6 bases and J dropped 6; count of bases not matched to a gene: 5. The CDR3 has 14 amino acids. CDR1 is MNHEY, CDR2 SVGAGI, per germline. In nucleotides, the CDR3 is TGTGCCAGCAGCGTAGCGGGGGGACCCAATGAGCAGTTCTTC. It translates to CASSVAGGPNEQFF.

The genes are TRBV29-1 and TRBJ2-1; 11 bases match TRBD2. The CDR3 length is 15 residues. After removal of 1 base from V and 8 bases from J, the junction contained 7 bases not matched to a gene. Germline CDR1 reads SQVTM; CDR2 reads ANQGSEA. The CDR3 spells CSVEGRVSGGDEQFF. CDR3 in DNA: TGCAGCGTTGAAGGACGGGTTAGCGGGGGGGATGAGCAGTTCTTC.

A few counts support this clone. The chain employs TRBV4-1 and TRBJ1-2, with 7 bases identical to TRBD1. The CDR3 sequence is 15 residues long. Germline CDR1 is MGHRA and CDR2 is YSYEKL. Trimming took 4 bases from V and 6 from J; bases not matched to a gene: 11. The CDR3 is CASSPPGQHEDGYTF. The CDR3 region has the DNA TGCGCCAGCAGCCCTCCGGGACAGCATGAGGATGGCTACACCTTC.

The CDR3 bases are TGTGCCACCAGCAGAGATGGTCCCTTATCGACTAGCGGGGGGGCCGGGGAGCTGTTTTTT. Protein product: CATSRDGPLSTSGGAGELFF. The rearrangement links TRBV15 to TRBJ2-2; 14 bases fit TRBD2. From germline, CDR1 is LNHNV and CDR2 YYDKDF (reference sequence). CDR3 size: 20 residues. V was clipped by 0 bases and J by 6 bases; unmatched bases: 12. The full variable domain, with the rest looked up from reference TRBV15 and TRBJ2-2, is DAMVIQNPRYQVTQFGKPVTLSCSQTLNHNVMYWYQQKSSQAPKLLFHYYDKDFNNEADTPDNFQSRRPNTSFCFLDIRSPGLGDTAMYLCATSRDGPLSTSGGAGELFFGEGSRLTVL.

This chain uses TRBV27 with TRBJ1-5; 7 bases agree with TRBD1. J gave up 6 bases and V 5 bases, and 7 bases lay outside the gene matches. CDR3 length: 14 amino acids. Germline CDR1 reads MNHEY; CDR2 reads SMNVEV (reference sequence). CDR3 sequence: CASSIGQDGQPQHF. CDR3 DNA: TGTGCCAGCAGTATCGGACAGGATGGTCAGCCCCAGCATTTT.

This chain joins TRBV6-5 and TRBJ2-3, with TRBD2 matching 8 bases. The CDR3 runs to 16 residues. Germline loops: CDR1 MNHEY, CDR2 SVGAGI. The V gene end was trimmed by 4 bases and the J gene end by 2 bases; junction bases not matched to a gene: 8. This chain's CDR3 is CASSSGGARFTDTQYF. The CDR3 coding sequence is TGTGCCAGCAGTTCCGGGGGGGCAAGGTTCACAGATACGCAGTATTTT.

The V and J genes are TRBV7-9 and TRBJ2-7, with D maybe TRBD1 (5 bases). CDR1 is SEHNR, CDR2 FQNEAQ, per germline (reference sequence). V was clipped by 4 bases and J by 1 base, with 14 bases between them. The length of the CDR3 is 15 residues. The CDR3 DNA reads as TGTGCCAGCAGCTCAGTCACAGGCAAGTCCTACGAGCAGTACGTC. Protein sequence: CASSSVTGKSYEQYV.

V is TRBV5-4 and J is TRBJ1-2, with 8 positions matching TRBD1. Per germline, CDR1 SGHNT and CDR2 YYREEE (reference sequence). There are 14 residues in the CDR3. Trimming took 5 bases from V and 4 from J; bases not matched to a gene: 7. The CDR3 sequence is CASRPTGESYGYTF. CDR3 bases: TGTGCCAGCAGGCCGACAGGGGAGTCCTATGGCTACACCTTC.

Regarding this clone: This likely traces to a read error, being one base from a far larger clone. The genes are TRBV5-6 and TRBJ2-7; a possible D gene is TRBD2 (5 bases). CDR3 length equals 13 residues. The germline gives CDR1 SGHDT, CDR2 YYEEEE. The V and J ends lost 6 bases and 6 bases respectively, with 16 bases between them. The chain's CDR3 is CASILMGGGEQYF. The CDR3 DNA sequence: TGTGCCAGCATCTTAATGGGTGGAGGCGAGCAGTACTTC.

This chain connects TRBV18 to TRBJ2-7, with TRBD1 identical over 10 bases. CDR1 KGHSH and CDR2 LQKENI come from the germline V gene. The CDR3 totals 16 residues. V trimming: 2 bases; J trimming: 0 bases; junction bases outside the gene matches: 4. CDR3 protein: CASSPKTGGSSYEQYV. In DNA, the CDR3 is TGTGCCAGCTCACCAAAGACAGGGGGCAGCTCCTACGAGCAGTACGTC.

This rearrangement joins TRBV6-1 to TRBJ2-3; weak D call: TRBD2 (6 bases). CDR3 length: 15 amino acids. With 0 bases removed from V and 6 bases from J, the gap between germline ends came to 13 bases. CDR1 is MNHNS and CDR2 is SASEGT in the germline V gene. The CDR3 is CASSEAGGERDTQYF. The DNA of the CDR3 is TGTGCCAGCAGTGAAGCTGGCGGGGAGAGGGATACGCAGTATTTT.

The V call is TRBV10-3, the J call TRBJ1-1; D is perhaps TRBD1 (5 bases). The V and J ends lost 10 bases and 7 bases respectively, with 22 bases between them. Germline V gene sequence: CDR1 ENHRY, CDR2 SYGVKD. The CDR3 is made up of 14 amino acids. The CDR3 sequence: CATLGGGEKNEAFF. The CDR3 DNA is TGTGCCACCCTGGGGGGGGGAGAAAAAAATGAAGCTTTCTTT.

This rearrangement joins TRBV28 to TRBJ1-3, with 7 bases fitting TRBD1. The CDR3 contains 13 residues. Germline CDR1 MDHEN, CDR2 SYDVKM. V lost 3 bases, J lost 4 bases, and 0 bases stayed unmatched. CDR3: CASSLDRGNTIYF. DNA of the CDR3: TGTGCCAGCAGTTTGGACAGGGGAAACACCATATATTTT.

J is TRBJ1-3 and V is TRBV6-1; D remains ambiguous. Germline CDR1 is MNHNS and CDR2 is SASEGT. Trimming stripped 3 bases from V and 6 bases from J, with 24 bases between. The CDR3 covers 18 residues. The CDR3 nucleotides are TGTGCCAGCAGTGAGAACCGGGTCCCATCTATGGTGGAAAACACCATATATTTT. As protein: CASSENRVPSMVENTIYF.

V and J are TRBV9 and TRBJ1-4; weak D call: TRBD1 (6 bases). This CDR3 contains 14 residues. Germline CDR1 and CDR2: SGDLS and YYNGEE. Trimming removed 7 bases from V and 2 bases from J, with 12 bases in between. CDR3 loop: CASAGGSTNEKLFF. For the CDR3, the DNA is TGTGCCAGCGCTGGGGGCAGCACTAATGAAAAACTGTTTTTT.

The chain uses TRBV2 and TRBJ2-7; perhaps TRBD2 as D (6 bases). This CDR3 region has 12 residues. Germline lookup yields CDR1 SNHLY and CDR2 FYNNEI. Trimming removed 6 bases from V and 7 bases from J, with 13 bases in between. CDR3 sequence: CASSGTSREQYV. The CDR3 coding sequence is TGTGCCAGCAGCGGGACTTCTCGAGAGCAGTACGTC.

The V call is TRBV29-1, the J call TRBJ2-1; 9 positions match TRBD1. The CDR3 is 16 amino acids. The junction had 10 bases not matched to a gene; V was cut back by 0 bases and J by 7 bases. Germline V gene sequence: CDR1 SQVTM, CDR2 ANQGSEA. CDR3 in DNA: TGCAGCGTTGAAGATACCGGGACAGGGCTTATAAATGAGCAGTTCTTC. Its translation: CSVEDTGTGLINEQFF.

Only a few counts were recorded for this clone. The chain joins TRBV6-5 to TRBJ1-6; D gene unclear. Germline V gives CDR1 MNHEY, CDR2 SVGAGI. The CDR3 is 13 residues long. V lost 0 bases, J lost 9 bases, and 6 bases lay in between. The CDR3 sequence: CASSYSSSSPLHF. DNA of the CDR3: TGTGCCAGCAGTTACTCTTCTAGTTCACCCCTCCACTTT.

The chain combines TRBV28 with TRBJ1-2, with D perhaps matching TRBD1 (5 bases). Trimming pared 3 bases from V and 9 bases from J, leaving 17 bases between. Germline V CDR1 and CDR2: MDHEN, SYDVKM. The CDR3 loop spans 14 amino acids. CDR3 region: CASSLGDSLDRYTF. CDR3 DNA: TGTGCCAGCAGTTTGGGTGACAGTCTTGATCGCTACACCTTC.

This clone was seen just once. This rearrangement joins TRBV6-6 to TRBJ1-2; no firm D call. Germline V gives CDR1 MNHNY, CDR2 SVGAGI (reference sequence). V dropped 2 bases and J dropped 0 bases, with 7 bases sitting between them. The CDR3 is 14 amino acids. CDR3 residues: CASSYGQANYGYTF. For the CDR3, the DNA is TGTGCCAGCAGTTACGGCCAAGCTAACTATGGCTACACCTTC.

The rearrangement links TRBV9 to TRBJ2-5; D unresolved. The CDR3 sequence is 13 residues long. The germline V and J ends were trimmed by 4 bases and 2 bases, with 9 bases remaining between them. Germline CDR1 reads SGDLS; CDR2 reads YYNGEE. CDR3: CASSLGVQETQYF. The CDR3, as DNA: TGTGCCAGCAGCCTAGGAGTTCAAGAGACCCAGTACTTC.

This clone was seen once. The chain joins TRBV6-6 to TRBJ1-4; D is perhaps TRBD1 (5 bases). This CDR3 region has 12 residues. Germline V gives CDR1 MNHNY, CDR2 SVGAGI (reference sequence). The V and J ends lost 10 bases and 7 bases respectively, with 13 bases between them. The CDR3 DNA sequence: TGTGCCATCCAGGGTTTGGGTGAAAAACTGTTTTTT. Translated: CAIQGLGEKLFF.